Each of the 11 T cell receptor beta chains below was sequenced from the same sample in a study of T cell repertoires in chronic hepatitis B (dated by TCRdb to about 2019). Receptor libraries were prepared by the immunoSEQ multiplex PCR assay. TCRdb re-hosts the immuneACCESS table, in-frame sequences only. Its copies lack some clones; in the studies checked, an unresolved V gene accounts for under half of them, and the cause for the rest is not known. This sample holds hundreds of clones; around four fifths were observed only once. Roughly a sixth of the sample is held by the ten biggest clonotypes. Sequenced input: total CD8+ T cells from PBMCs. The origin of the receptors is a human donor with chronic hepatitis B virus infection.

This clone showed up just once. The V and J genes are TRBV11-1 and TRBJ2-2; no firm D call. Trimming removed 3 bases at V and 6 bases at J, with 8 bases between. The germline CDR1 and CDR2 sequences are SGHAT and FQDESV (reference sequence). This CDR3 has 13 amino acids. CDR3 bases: TGTGCCAGCAGCTTCTACAATTCCGGGGAGCTGTTTTTT. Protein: CASSFYNSGELFF.

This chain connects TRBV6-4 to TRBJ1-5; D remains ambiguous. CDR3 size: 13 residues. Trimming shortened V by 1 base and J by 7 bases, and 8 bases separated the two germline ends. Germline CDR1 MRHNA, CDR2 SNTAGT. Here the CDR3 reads CASSDFEGQPQHF. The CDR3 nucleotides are TGTGCCAGCAGTGACTTCGAAGGACAGCCCCAGCATTTT.

In DNA form, the CDR3 reads TGTGCCAGTAGTATGCACCTTAGCTCGGGGGGGGCCTACAATGAGCAGTTCTTC. Its translation: CASSMHLSSGGAYNEQFF. The rearrangement uses TRBV19 and TRBJ2-1, with TRBD2 identical over 8 bases. This CDR3 has 18 amino acids. With V trimmed by 3 bases and J by 2 bases, 12 bases remained unmatched. The germline gives CDR1 LNHDA, CDR2 SQIVND (reference sequence).

The CDR3 is CASSLWAGVQETQYF. CDR3 nucleotide sequence: TGTGCCAGCAGCTTATGGGCAGGGGTCCAAGAGACCCAGTACTTC. This chain connects TRBV11-1 to TRBJ2-5; tentatively, D is TRBD1 (6 bases). Germline V lookup: CDR1 SGHAT, CDR2 FQDESV (reference sequence). The CDR3 spans 15 residues. The V gene lost 2 bases and the J gene lost 1 base, with 11 bases spanning the gap.

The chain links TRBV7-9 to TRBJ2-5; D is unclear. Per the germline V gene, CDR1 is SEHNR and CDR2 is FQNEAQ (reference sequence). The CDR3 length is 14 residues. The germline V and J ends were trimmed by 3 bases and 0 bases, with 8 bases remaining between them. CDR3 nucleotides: TGTGCCAGCAGCTTCCCGGGCCACCAAGAGACCCAGTACTTC. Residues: CASSFPGHQETQYF. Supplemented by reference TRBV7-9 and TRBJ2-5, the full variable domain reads DTGVSQNPRHKITKRGQNVTFRCDPISEHNRLYWYRQTLGQGPEFLTYFQNEAQLEKSRLLSDRFSAERPKGSFSTLEIQRTEQGDSAMYLCASSFPGHQETQYFGPGTRLLVL.

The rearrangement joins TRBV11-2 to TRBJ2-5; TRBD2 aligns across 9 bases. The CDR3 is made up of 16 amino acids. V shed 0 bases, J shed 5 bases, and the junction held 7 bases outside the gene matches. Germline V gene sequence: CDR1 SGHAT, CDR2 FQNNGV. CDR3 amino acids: CASSLDPGLAGETQYF. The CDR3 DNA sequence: TGTGCCAGCAGCTTAGACCCGGGACTAGCAGGGGAGACCCAGTACTTC.

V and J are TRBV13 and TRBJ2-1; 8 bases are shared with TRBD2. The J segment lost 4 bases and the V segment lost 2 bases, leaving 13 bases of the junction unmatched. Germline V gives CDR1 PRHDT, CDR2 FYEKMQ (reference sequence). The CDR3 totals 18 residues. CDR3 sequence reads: CASSLWGLGRTGYNEQFF. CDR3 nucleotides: TGTGCCAGCAGCTTATGGGGACTAGGTCGTACCGGTTACAATGAGCAGTTCTTC.

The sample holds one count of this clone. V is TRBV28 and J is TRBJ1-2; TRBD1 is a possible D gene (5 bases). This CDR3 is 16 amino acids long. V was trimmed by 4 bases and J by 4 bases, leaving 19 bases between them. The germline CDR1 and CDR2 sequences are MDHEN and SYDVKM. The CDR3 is CASSCRVRRKTYGYTF. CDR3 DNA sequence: TGTGCCAGCAGTTGCAGGGTTCGACGAAAGACCTATGGCTACACCTTC.

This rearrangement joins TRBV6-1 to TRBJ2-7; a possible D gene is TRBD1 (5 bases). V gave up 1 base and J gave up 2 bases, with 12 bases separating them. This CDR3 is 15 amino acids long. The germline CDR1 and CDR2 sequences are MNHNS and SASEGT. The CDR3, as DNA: TGTGCCAGCAGTGAAGGGCAGGGCCAGACCTACGAGCAGTACTTC. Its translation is CASSEGQGQTYEQYF.

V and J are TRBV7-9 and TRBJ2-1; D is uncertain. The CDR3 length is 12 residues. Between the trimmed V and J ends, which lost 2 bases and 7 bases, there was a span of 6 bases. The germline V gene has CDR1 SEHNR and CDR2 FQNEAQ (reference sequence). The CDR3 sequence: CASSLFVNEQFF. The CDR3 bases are TGTGCCAGCAGCTTATTTGTAAATGAGCAGTTCTTC.

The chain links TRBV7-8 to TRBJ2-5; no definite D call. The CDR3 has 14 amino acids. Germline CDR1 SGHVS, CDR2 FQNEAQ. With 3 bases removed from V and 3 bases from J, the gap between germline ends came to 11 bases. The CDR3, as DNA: TGTGCCAGCAGCTTTCCACATAGTGAAGAGACCCAGTACTTC. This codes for CASSFPHSEETQYF.